This T cell receptor beta chain was obtained from a study of blood T cells in healthy people across ages. Then a second PCR, running roughly 7 to 11 cycles, was carried out with a sample-barcoded 5' primer and a J-beta primer mix. TCRdb reprocessed the 5' RACE reads via MiXCR and lists one record per CDR3 protein. The sample lists approximately 780,000 distinct CDR3 sequences; about 26% were seen once. For this clonotype: Its matching antigen is unknown.

Study-level results: The study could not conclusively compare naive and antigen-experienced cells, given its unsorted PBMCs.

Trimming took off 5 bases at V and 5 bases at J, with 19 bases between the two ends. This CDR3 comprises 16 residues. These data were also reused for a study on T cells of mothers and their children. According to that study: Roughly 6 children, together with their three healthy Caucasian mothers, made up the donors.

The receptor was derived from a boy aged 5-17 years in good health. Input material: blood. The rearrangement links TRBV12-3 or TRBV12-4 to TRBJ1-5; D unclear. CDR3 in amino acids: CASSPDPPKYYQPQHF. The CDR3 DNA sequence: TGTGCCAGCAGTCCAGATCCACCCAAGTACTATCAGCCCCAGCATTTT.